The 24 T cell receptor beta chains in this list originate from one sample, sequenced in a study of blood T cell repertoires in COVID-19. Libraries were prepared by immunoSEQ multiplex PCR; TCRdb keeps only in-frame clonotypes and omits some of them. The top ten hold just over 8% of the sample, which has 490,000 or so clones, roughly nine tenths seen once. The sequencing input was PBMCs or T cells enriched from blood (not recorded which). These receptors were taken from an older woman who had recovered from COVID-19.

The chain carries TRBV9 and TRBJ1-2; no reliable D call. This CDR3 region has 11 residues. Germline CDR1 reads SGDLS; CDR2 reads YYNGEE. V was trimmed by 3 bases and J by 8 bases, leaving 8 bases between them. CDR3 in DNA: TGTGCCAGCAGCGCGCTCGGGGGCTACACCTTC. Translated: CASSALGGYTF.

The CDR3 reads CASSRRVLGTNEKLFF. The CDR3 DNA sequence: TGTGCCAGCAGCCGCAGGGTTTTAGGAACTAATGAAAAACTGTTTTTT. V is TRBV3-1 (or the pseudogene TRBV3-2) and J is TRBJ1-4; D possibly corresponds to TRBD1 (5 bases). CDR3 length: 16 amino acids. The V and J ends lost 4 bases and 1 base respectively, with 13 bases between them. Per germline, CDR1 LGHDT and CDR2 YNNKEL (reference sequence).

This clone was counted once. The chain links TRBV7-2 to TRBJ1-5; tentative D call: TRBD1 (5 bases). V shed 5 bases and J shed 2 bases, with 13 bases lying between them. Per the germline V gene, CDR1 is SGHTA and CDR2 is FQGNSA. This CDR3 has 15 amino acids. The CDR3 sequence is CASSRPGDGNQPQHF. Here the CDR3 DNA reads TGTGCCAGCAGCCGTCCGGGGGATGGCAATCAGCCCCAGCATTTT.

The gene calls are TRBV7-8 and TRBJ2-2, with TRBD1 identical over 9 bases. With V trimmed by 5 bases and J by 3 bases, 4 bases remained unmatched. The germline CDR1 and CDR2 sequences are SGHVS and FQNEAQ. CDR3 length: 15 residues. The CDR3 loop reads CASSAWTGDTGELFF. The CDR3 DNA reads as TGTGCCAGCAGCGCCTGGACAGGGGACACCGGGGAGCTGTTTTTT. Full variable domain (rest looked up from reference TRBV7-8 and TRBJ2-2): GAGVSQSPRYKVAKRGQDVALRCDPISGHVSLFWYQQALGQGPEFLTYFQNEAQLDKSGLPSDRFFAERPEGSVSTLKIQRTQQEDSAVYLCASSAWTGDTGELFFGEGSRLTVL.

The chain couples TRBV27 to TRBJ2-1; 9 nucleotides align to TRBD2. V trimming: 10 bases; J trimming: 1 base; junction bases outside the gene matches: 5. Germline CDR1 is MNHEY and CDR2 is SMNVEV (reference sequence). This CDR3 comprises 14 residues. CDR3 DNA sequence: TGTGCCACTTGGCGGGGGGGATCCTACAATGAGCAGTTCTTC. It translates to CATWRGGSYNEQFF.

The CDR3 coding sequence is TGTGCCAGCAGTTACGCTAGATCTGAAGCTTTCTTT. Its translation: CASSYARSEAFF. This sequence joins TRBV6-5 and TRBJ1-1; D gene uncertain. This CDR3 contains 12 residues. CDR1 is MNHEY, CDR2 SVGAGI, per germline. Trimming stripped 2 bases from V and 6 bases from J, with 7 bases between.

This chain links TRBV19 with TRBJ2-3, with a possible D match to TRBD2 (6 bases). Trimming took 6 bases from V and 5 from J, leaving 9 bases between them. The CDR3 extends over 12 amino acids. In germline, CDR1 is LNHDA, CDR2 SQIVND (reference sequence). CDR3 loop: CASSGGRDTQYF. In DNA form, the CDR3 reads TGTGCCAGTAGCGGAGGGCGAGATACGCAGTATTTT.

The table lists this clone with a few counts. The sample contains more than one DNA sequence encoding this CDR3. The CDR3 nucleotides are TGTGCCAGTAGCACAGGAGCAACTAATGAAAAACTGTTTTTT. This encodes CASSTGATNEKLFF. V is TRBV19 and J is TRBJ1-4; D possibly corresponds to TRBD1 (5 bases). Looked up from germline, CDR1 is LNHDA and CDR2 is SQIVND (reference sequence). V was shortened by 6 bases and J by 0 bases, with 8 bases between the two germline ends. The CDR3 covers 14 residues. The whole variable domain, remainder taken from reference TRBV19 and TRBJ1-4, is DGGITQSPKYLFRKEGQNVTLSCEQNLNHDAMYWYRQDPGQGLRLIYYSQIVNDFQKGDIAEGYSVSREKKESFPLTVTSAQKNPTAFYLCASSTGATNEKLFFGSGTQLSVL.

A few counts support this clone. The chain employs TRBV7-6 and TRBJ1-2; TRBD1 matches 7 bases. CDR1 and CDR2 (germline): SGHVS, FNYEAQ. This CDR3 has 16 amino acids. V shed 1 base and J 5 bases; nucleotides not matched to a gene: 10. The CDR3 DNA is TGTGCCAGCAGCTTAGAATCGGAAGGGGGCGATTATGGCTACACCTTC. It codes for CASSLESEGGDYGYTF.

The J gene is TRBJ1-1, the V gene TRBV11-2, with no clear D. This CDR3 is 13 amino acids long. Trimming cost V 3 bases and J 6 bases, with 11 bases left between them. CDR1 is SGHAT and CDR2 is FQNNGV in the germline V gene. The DNA of the CDR3 is TGTGCCAGCAGCTTTCAGGTGAGGGCTGAAGCTTTCTTT. This codes for CASSFQVRAEAFF. Combining the CDR3 with reference TRBV11-2 and TRBJ1-1 gives the whole variable domain EAGVAQSPRYKIIEKRQSVAFWCNPISGHATLYWYQQILGQGPKLLIQFQNNGVVDDSQLPKDRFSAERLKGVDSTLKIQPAKLEDSAVYLCASSFQVRAEAFFGQGTRLTVV.

V gene TRBV6-2 or TRBV6-3 combines with J gene TRBJ1-5, with D maybe TRBD1 (5 bases). The CDR3 is 16 residues long. The V end was cut by 1 base, the J end by 0 bases, with 10 bases between. In germline, CDR1 is MNHEY, CDR2 SVGEGT. The CDR3 coding sequence is TGTGCCAGCAGTTACTTCCTCGACAGTAGCAATCAGCCCCAGCATTTT. Translated: CASSYFLDSSNQPQHF.

This clone appeared a few times. This rearrangement joins TRBV3-1 (or the pseudogene TRBV3-2) to TRBJ1-6, with D possibly being TRBD1 (6 bases). The V gene's germline CDR1 is LGHDT and CDR2 YNNKEL (reference sequence). V shed 2 bases and J shed 7 bases, with 12 bases lying between them. This CDR3 has 15 amino acids. The CDR3 is CASSQPQGLNSPLHF. Written as DNA, the CDR3 is TGTGCCAGCAGCCAACCCCAGGGGTTAAATTCACCCCTCCACTTT.

This clone has only one observation. This chain uses TRBV5-4 with TRBJ2-3, with D perhaps matching TRBD2 (6 bases). This CDR3 spans 15 amino acids. The germline V gene encodes CDR1 SGHNT and CDR2 YYREEE (reference sequence). V was trimmed by 3 bases and J by 2 bases, leaving 13 bases between them. The CDR3 DNA is TGTGCCAGCAGCTGGGCGGGGCCCTCCACAGATACGCAGTATTTT. Its protein product is CASSWAGPSTDTQYF.

Only a few counts were recorded for this clone. This rearrangement joins TRBV12-5 to TRBJ1-2; D not resolved. Deletions cut 1 base from V and 1 base from J, with 7 bases between. CDR1 and CDR2 from the germline V gene are LGHNT and FRNRAP. The CDR3 spans 14 residues. The CDR3 sequence is CASGLGQNNYGYTF. CDR3 in DNA: TGTGCTAGTGGTTTGGGGCAGAATAACTATGGCTACACCTTC.

The chain carries TRBV6-1 and TRBJ1-5; D is unresolved. Between the trimmed V and J ends, which lost 3 bases and 7 bases, there was a span of 7 bases. The CDR3 is made up of 12 amino acids. Per germline, CDR1 MNHNS and CDR2 SASEGT. CDR3 amino acids: CASSDQSQPQHF. In DNA form, the CDR3 reads TGTGCCAGCAGTGATCAGTCCCAGCCCCAGCATTTT.

The chain recombines TRBV27 with TRBJ2-1, with 7 bases identical to TRBD1. The V gene end was trimmed by 3 bases and the J gene end by 9 bases; junction bases not matched to a gene: 8. The length of the CDR3 is 14 residues. Germline loops: CDR1 MNHEY, CDR2 SMNVEV (reference sequence). This CDR3 reads CASSLAAGGREQFF. The CDR3 DNA follows: TGTGCCAGCAGTTTGGCGGCAGGGGGTCGTGAGCAGTTCTTC.

This rearrangement joins TRBV18 to TRBJ1-1, with D maybe TRBD1 (6 bases). The CDR3 totals 15 residues. Germline assignment: CDR1 KGHSH and CDR2 LQKENI. V was clipped by 6 bases and J by 3 bases, with 17 bases between them. As DNA, the CDR3 is TGTGCCAGCTCTCCTAGCCAGGGGCTAGACACTGAAGCTTTCTTT. Its translation: CASSPSQGLDTEAFF.

The chain couples TRBV2 to TRBJ2-1, with TRBD2 identical over 10 bases. The germline gives CDR1 SNHLY, CDR2 FYNNEI. The V segment lost 5 bases and the J segment 7 bases; nucleotides outside the gene matches: 8. The CDR3 runs 15 residues. The CDR3 protein is CASSQLAGFINEQFF. The CDR3 DNA sequence: TGTGCCAGCAGTCAACTAGCGGGGTTTATAAATGAGCAGTTCTTC.

This chain connects TRBV7-2 to TRBJ2-1; 7 nucleotides align to TRBD2. CDR1 SGHTA and CDR2 FQGNSA come from the germline V gene. The V gene end was trimmed by 4 bases and the J gene end by 6 bases; junction bases not matched to a gene: 3. The CDR3 runs 13 residues. The chain's CDR3 is CASSSRTSNEQFF. The CDR3 bases are TGTGCCAGCAGCTCGCGGACTAGCAATGAGCAGTTCTTC.

V gene TRBV19 combines with J gene TRBJ2-4; TRBD2 agrees at 10 bases. The ends lost 4 bases at V and 0 bases at J; junction bases unmatched: 12. Germline V gives CDR1 LNHDA, CDR2 SQIVND (reference sequence). The CDR3 spans 19 residues. CDR3 DNA sequence: TGTGCCAGTAGTAAACAAACTAGCGGGGAGGTCTCAGCCAAAAACATTCAGTACTTC. It specifies CASSKQTSGEVSAKNIQYF.

The chain carries TRBV14 and TRBJ2-3; D not resolved. Germline CDR1 is SGHDN and CDR2 is FVKESK. V lost 1 base, J lost 3 bases, and 5 bases lay in between. The CDR3 is 13 amino acids. CDR3 amino acids: CASSQATTDTQYF. The CDR3 nucleotides read TGTGCCAGCAGCCAAGCAACAACAGATACGCAGTATTTT.

The chain has TRBV7-6 and TRBJ1-5; weak D call: TRBD1 (5 bases). Looked up from germline, CDR1 is SGHVS and CDR2 is FNYEAQ. The CDR3 is 15 amino acids. V was pared by 3 bases and J by 0 bases, with 9 bases between. The CDR3 DNA follows: TGTGCCAGCAGCTTGGGTCAGGGTAGCAATCAGCCCCAGCATTTT. Its translation: CASSLGQGSNQPQHF.

The rearrangement joins TRBV14 to TRBJ2-5; 7 bases align to TRBD2. After removal of 6 bases from V and 5 bases from J, the junction contained 6 bases not matched to a gene. The CDR3 length is 13 residues. Germline V gene sequence: CDR1 SGHDN, CDR2 FVKESK. DNA of the CDR3: TGTGCCAGCAGGAGGGCGGGGGTCGAGACCCAGTACTTC. It translates to CASRRAGVETQYF.

This chain joins TRBV21-1 and TRBJ1-5; the table calls TRBD1, which could not be checked here. TRBV21-1 counts as a pseudogene. The CDR3 contains 17 residues. In nucleotides, the CDR3 is TGTGCCAGCAGCAAAGTGAGGAGACAGGGGGAGAATCAGCCCCAGCATTTT. The encoded protein is CASSKVRRQGENQPQHF.